Following are 25 T cell receptor beta chains from one sample sequenced in a study of OX40 agonist ivuxolimab in advanced cancers. Clones were sequenced by immunoSEQ multiplex PCR, and TCRdb holds only the in-frame ones, with some missing. The table lists about 48,000 clones, about nine tenths of them singletons. This material consisted of CD4+ or CD8+ T cells sorted from blood, taken in a trial of the OX40 agonist ivuxolimab. These receptors were obtained from an adult with an advanced solid tumor such as melanoma, head and neck, liver or kidney cancer.

This clone has just one count. The V and J genes are TRBV7-9 and TRBJ1-4, with 8 positions matching TRBD1. J gave up 4 bases and V 4 bases, and 2 bases lay outside the gene matches. The CDR3 has 14 residues. CDR1 is SEHNR, CDR2 FQNEAQ, per germline (reference sequence). CDR3 bases: TGTGCCAGCAGCTCTGGACAGGGTAATGAAAAACTGTTTTTT. Amino acids: CASSSGQGNEKLFF.

Points on this clone: Its ends do not fully match the called genes, so a read error is possible. The chain carries TRBV5-1 and TRBJ2-3; 8 bases are a match to TRBD1. This CDR3 is built from 11 residues. Per germline, CDR1 SGHRS and CDR2 YFSETQ. The CDR3 loop is CASTGTGTQYF. The CDR3 DNA is TGCGCCAGCACAGGGACAGGTACGCAGTATTTT.

This rearrangement joins TRBV19 to TRBJ1-1; a weak D match, TRBD1 (5 bases). Germline V gene sequence: CDR1 LNHDA, CDR2 SQIVND (reference sequence). V was shortened by 7 bases and J by 3 bases, with 15 bases between the two germline ends. The CDR3 is 14 amino acids. Written as DNA, the CDR3 is TGTGCCAGTAACCAGGGAAAGGGTTACACTGAAGCTTTCTTT. Encoded protein: CASNQGKGYTEAFF.

This chain connects TRBV7-9 to TRBJ2-2; D is uncertain. The CDR3 consists of 15 residues. V lost 2 bases and J 0 bases, leaving 7 bases between the germline ends. CDR1 is SEHNR and CDR2 is FQNEAQ in the germline V gene (reference sequence). The CDR3 loop reads CASSLLQPNTGELFF. Here the CDR3 DNA reads TGTGCCAGCAGCTTACTACAGCCGAACACCGGGGAGCTGTTTTTT.

This clone was detected once. The rearrangement joins TRBV5-1 to TRBJ1-1; 7 bases are shared with TRBD1. After removal of 1 base from V and 4 bases from J, the junction contained 7 bases not matched to a gene. CDR1 and CDR2 from the germline V gene are SGHRS and YFSETQ. This CDR3 has 15 amino acids. CDR3 bases: TGCGCCAGCAGCTTGTTAGACAGGGAAATCACTGAAGCTTTCTTT. Its translation is CASSLLDREITEAFF.

V and J are TRBV5-6 and TRBJ1-1; D unclear. Between the trimmed V and J ends, which lost 2 bases and 6 bases, there was a span of 11 bases. CDR3 length: 13 amino acids. Germline V gene sequence: CDR1 SGHDT, CDR2 YYEEEE. CDR3 loop: CASSLLLTAEAFF. The CDR3, as DNA: TGTGCCAGCAGCTTATTGCTGACGGCTGAAGCTTTCTTT.

The chain recombines TRBV10-3 with TRBJ2-3; 8 nucleotides match TRBD1. The CDR3 length is 15 residues. Trimming at V came to 6 bases and at J to 2 bases, leaving 7 bases not matched to a gene. Germline V gene data show CDR1 as ENHRY and CDR2 as SYGVKD. The CDR3 protein is CAISPTGADTDTQYF. The CDR3 nucleotides read TGTGCCATCAGCCCGACAGGGGCTGACACAGATACGCAGTATTTT.

This chain connects TRBV7-8 to TRBJ2-7, with 9 bases matching TRBD1. The CDR3 is 14 residues long. Germline V lookup: CDR1 SGHVS, CDR2 FQNEAQ. With V trimmed by 5 bases and J by 5 bases, 7 bases remained unmatched. CDR3: CASSHAGTGNEQYV. The CDR3 bases are TGTGCCAGCAGCCACGCCGGGACAGGGAACGAGCAGTACGTC.

The genes are TRBV5-4 and TRBJ2-3, with no clear D. The ends were cut back, 4 bases at V and 2 bases at J, with 5 bases in the middle. This CDR3 is built from 12 residues. The V gene's germline CDR1 is SGHNT and CDR2 YYREEE (reference sequence). In DNA, the CDR3 is TGTGCCAGCAGCGAGCCCACAGATACGCAGTATTTT. It encodes CASSEPTDTQYF.

The chain is built from TRBV14 and TRBJ2-7; 10 nucleotides match TRBD1. The CDR3 extends over 16 amino acids. Germline V lookup: CDR1 SGHDN, CDR2 FVKESK. V gave up 0 bases and J gave up 4 bases; unmatched junction bases: 6. The CDR3 bases are TGTGCCAGCAGCCAAGATCTCAGGACAGGGGGTTACGAGCAGTACTTC. This sequence encodes CASSQDLRTGGYEQYF.

The CDR3 bases are TGTGCCAGCAGTTTTCAGGTGCCCCCAACTAATGAAAAACTGTTTTTT. Encoded protein: CASSFQVPPTNEKLFF. The chain joins TRBV6-5 to TRBJ1-4; no clear D. Germline V gene lookup returns CDR1 MNHEY and CDR2 SVGAGI. V was trimmed by 4 bases and J by 0 bases, leaving 12 bases between them. CDR3 length: 16 residues.

Of note for this clone: The sample carries other DNA sequences with the same CDR3. This CDR3 is CASSLGDNEQFF. The DNA of the CDR3 is TGTGCCAGCAGCTTGGGGGACAATGAGCAGTTCTTC. The chain couples TRBV7-9 to TRBJ2-1; D may match TRBD1 or TRBD2 (5 bases each). This CDR3 spans 12 amino acids. V lost 3 bases, J lost 5 bases, and 5 bases lay in between. From germline, CDR1 is SEHNR and CDR2 FQNEAQ (reference sequence).

The V and J genes are TRBV7-6 and TRBJ2-3; TRBD1 aligns across 7 bases. The CDR3 is 15 amino acids. V lost 1 base to trimming and J lost 4 bases; unmatched junction nucleotides: 5. The germline gives CDR1 SGHVS, CDR2 FNYEAQ. CDR3 nucleotide sequence: TGTGCCAGCAGCTTAGAGGGGGCAAATGCAGATACGCAGTATTTT. Its protein product is CASSLEGANADTQYF.

The V and J genes are TRBV2 and TRBJ2-1; TRBD1 agrees at 12 bases. The CDR3 totals 16 residues. Germline loops: CDR1 SNHLY, CDR2 FYNNEI. V lost 6 bases, J lost 4 bases, and 7 bases stayed unmatched. CDR3 region: CASRGQGATSYNEQFF. CDR3 DNA: TGTGCCAGCAGGGGACAGGGGGCCACTTCATACAATGAGCAGTTCTTC.

This chain joins TRBV5-4 and TRBJ2-7; D not certain. The germline gives CDR1 SGHNT, CDR2 YYREEE (reference sequence). The CDR3 is 11 amino acids. The V end lost 3 bases, the J end lost 5 bases, and 6 bases lay between the germline ends. The CDR3 bases are TGTGCCAGCAGCTCGGTCCACGAGCAGTACTTC. Translating gives CASSSVHEQYF.

This clone was seen a few times. The chain has TRBV10-3 and TRBJ1-5; D may be TRBD1 (5 bases). V gave up 6 bases and J gave up 3 bases, with 9 bases separating them. Per the germline V gene, CDR1 is ENHRY and CDR2 is SYGVKD. The CDR3 length is 13 residues. CDR3 in DNA: TGTGCCATCAGAGGGGAAAACAATCAGCCCCAGCATTTT. It yields the protein CAIRGENNQPQHF.

The chain uses TRBV19 and TRBJ2-7; D is uncertain. The ends were cut back, 3 bases at V and 4 bases at J, with 10 bases in the middle. Germline CDR1 and CDR2: LNHDA and SQIVND (reference sequence). This CDR3 contains 13 residues. The CDR3 loop is CASSIFGSYEQYF. The CDR3 DNA sequence: TGTGCCAGTAGTATCTTCGGCAGTTACGAGCAGTACTTC.

The V gene is TRBV19, the J gene TRBJ2-2; D gene ambiguous. The CDR3 runs 15 residues. CDR1 is LNHDA, CDR2 SQIVND, per germline (reference sequence). V was cut by 3 bases and J by 5 bases, with 13 bases left in between. DNA for the CDR3: TGTGCCAGTAGTATCCGGGTAGGGCCAACCGGGGAGCTGTTTTTT. Residues: CASSIRVGPTGELFF.

DNA for the CDR3: TGTGCCAGCAAGGTATCGAACACCGGGGAGCTGTTTTTT. It codes for CASKVSNTGELFF. The gene calls are TRBV5-6 and TRBJ2-2; D unclear. The CDR3 has 13 residues. Trimming removed 6 bases from V and 0 bases from J, with 6 bases in between. CDR1 and CDR2 from the germline V gene are SGHDT and YYEEEE.

The chain uses TRBV6-5 and TRBJ2-2; no reliable D call. V dropped 2 bases and J dropped 6 bases, with 7 bases sitting between them. CDR3 size: 13 residues. CDR1 is MNHEY and CDR2 is SVGAGI in the germline V gene. The CDR3 loop reads CASSYLGPGELFF. The CDR3, as DNA: TGTGCCAGCAGTTACCTCGGCCCCGGGGAGCTGTTTTTT.

This chain joins TRBV7-6 and TRBJ2-5, with TRBD1 identical over 10 bases. CDR3 size: 19 residues. Looked up from germline, CDR1 is SGHVS and CDR2 is FNYEAQ. V trimming: 1 base; J trimming: 3 bases; junction bases outside the gene matches: 14. CDR3 in amino acids: CASSLGLGQGSAWEETQYF. The CDR3 DNA reads TGTGCCAGCAGCTTAGGCTTGGGACAGGGGTCAGCGTGGGAAGAGACCCAGTACTTC. Combining the CDR3 with reference TRBV7-6 and TRBJ2-5 gives the whole variable domain GAGVSQSPRYKVTKRGQDVALRCDPISGHVSLYWYRQALGQGPEFLTYFNYEAQQDKSGLPNDRFSAERPEGSISTLTIQRTEQRDSAMYRCASSLGLGQGSAWEETQYFGPGTRLLVL.

The chain combines TRBV6-5 with TRBJ2-7; TRBD2 is a possible D gene (5 bases). The CDR3 extends over 14 amino acids. Germline V gives CDR1 MNHEY, CDR2 SVGAGI. V lost 0 bases and J 7 bases, leaving 13 bases between the germline ends. The DNA for the CDR3 is TGTGCCAGCAGTTACTCCGGACTGACGGGAGAGCAGTACGTC. This sequence encodes CASSYSGLTGEQYV.

The genes are TRBV28 and TRBJ1-6; D is uncertain. V was trimmed by 7 bases and J by 4 bases, leaving 8 bases between them. Germline CDR1 and CDR2: MDHEN and SYDVKM. The CDR3 contains 13 residues. CDR3 nucleotides: TGTGCCAGCAACCGGTTATATAATTCACCCCTCCACTTT. Encoded protein: CASNRLYNSPLHF.

This rearrangement joins TRBV5-6 to TRBJ2-1, with D hard to call. CDR3 size: 11 residues. V lost 0 bases, J lost 9 bases, and 4 bases lay in between. CDR1 is SGHDT, CDR2 YYEEEE, per germline. CDR3 sequence: CASSLGGEQFF. For the CDR3, the DNA is TGTGCCAGCAGCTTGGGTGGTGAGCAGTTCTTC.

This clone came up once. This chain uses TRBV28 with TRBJ1-3; no reliable D call. Per germline, CDR1 MDHEN and CDR2 SYDVKM. The CDR3 spans 14 residues. V was clipped by 7 bases and J by 4 bases, with 14 bases between them. The CDR3 coding sequence is TGTGCCAGCACCCTCGGCCCGGCAGGAAACACCATATATTTT. Protein product: CASTLGPAGNTIYF.